A single sample is the source of the 9 T cell receptor beta chains below, sequenced in a study of metastatic and nonmetastatic thyroid tumors. TCRdb reassembled clones from the PCR reads with MiXCR. The repertoire has about 89,000 clones, about 12% of them found once; the top ten carry 7% to 10%. Until they underwent thyroid surgery, no patient had received any treatment. The sample comprised tumor tissue. Receptor source: a female donor with papillary thyroid cancer or a benign thyroid nodule (not recorded which). Some clones in this sample may be carry-over from other donors' samples.

At least ten counts were recorded for this clone. The V gene is TRBV27, the J gene TRBJ1-6, with D unresolved. Trimming removed 6 bases at V and 5 bases at J, with 5 bases between. CDR1 MNHEY and CDR2 SMNVEV come from the germline V gene (reference sequence). The CDR3 contains 12 residues. CDR3 nucleotides: TGTGCCAGCAGATCCCATAATTCACCCCTCCACTTT. Translation gives CASRSHNSPLHF.

This rearrangement joins TRBV4-2 to TRBJ1-5; no reliable D call. Per the germline V gene, CDR1 is LGHNA and CDR2 is YNFKEQ. This CDR3 contains 15 residues. V lost 0 bases and J 0 bases, leaving 6 bases between the germline ends. CDR3 residues: CASSQDRNSNQPQHF. Written as DNA, the CDR3 is TGTGCCAGCAGCCAAGATAGGAATAGCAATCAGCCCCAGCATTTT.

This clone has just a few counts. A read error may explain this, as a much larger clone is one base away. The chain is built from TRBV6-1 and TRBJ1-1; D is perhaps TRBD1 (5 bases). The length of the CDR3 is 13 residues. Between the trimmed V and J ends, which lost 7 bases and 0 bases, there was a span of 9 bases. Per germline, CDR1 MNHNS and CDR2 SASEGT. CDR3 protein: CASTKGLNTEAFF. The CDR3 coding sequence is TGTGCCAGCACGAAGGGGCTGAACACTGAAGCTTTCTTT.

Ten or more counts support this clone. This chain links TRBV15 with TRBJ2-1; D is perhaps TRBD1 or TRBD2 (6 bases each). Germline CDR1 reads LNHNV; CDR2 reads YYDKDF (reference sequence). V gave up 0 bases and J gave up 9 bases, with 15 bases separating them. The CDR3 has 15 residues. CDR3 nucleotide sequence: TGTGCCACCAGCAGAGATCTGATCGGGGGCGGTGAGCAGTTCTTC. As protein: CATSRDLIGGGEQFF.

This clone occurred many times. This chain uses TRBV12-3 or TRBV12-4 with TRBJ2-1; tentatively, D is TRBD2 (5 bases). The CDR3 loop spans 15 amino acids. Trimming removed 1 base from V and 3 bases from J, with 10 bases in between. The CDR3 DNA sequence: TGTGCCAGCAGTTTAGGCCTAGCCATCTACAATGAGCAGTTCTTC. Its protein product is CASSLGLAIYNEQFF.

This clone has more than one count but fewer than ten. V gene TRBV7-3 combines with J gene TRBJ2-3; tentative D call: TRBD2 (6 bases). The CDR3 is 14 residues long. V was shortened by 5 bases and J by 2 bases, with 11 bases between the two germline ends. Germline V gene lookup returns CDR1 SGHTA and CDR2 FQGTGA. The CDR3, as DNA: TGTGCCAGCAGCAAGGTACTAGCCACAGATACGCAGTATTTT. This translates into CASSKVLATDTQYF.

As concerns this clone: This may be a read error: a much more frequent sequence differs by one nucleotide. The V gene is TRBV28, the J gene TRBJ2-5; D not certain. Per the germline V gene, CDR1 is MDHEN and CDR2 is SYDVKM. This CDR3 has 12 amino acids. V lost 7 bases and J lost 2, with 8 bases in between. The CDR3 nucleotides are TGTGCCAGCATTTGGGCACAAGAGACCCAGTACTTC. Translated, it gives CASIWAQETQYF.

This clone was observed at least ten times. The chain is built from TRBV30 and TRBJ2-7; possible D gene TRBD2, 5 bases. The germline gives CDR1 GTSNPN, CDR2 SVGIG (reference sequence). The CDR3 is made up of 11 amino acids. V was cut by 6 bases and J by 4 bases, with 10 bases left in between. CDR3 sequence reads: CACSSRYEQYF. The CDR3 DNA reads TGTGCCTGTTCTAGCCGATACGAGCAGTACTTC.

This clone appeared a few times. The chain couples TRBV3-1 to TRBJ2-7; D is perhaps TRBD1 (5 bases). The CDR3 is 13 amino acids. Germline assignment: CDR1 LGHDT and CDR2 YNNKEL (reference sequence). The V gene lost 1 base and the J gene lost 10 bases, with 14 bases spanning the gap. The CDR3 coding sequence is TGTGCCAGCAGCCAAGGGTTGGCAGGGCAACAGTACTTC. It encodes CASSQGLAGQQYF.